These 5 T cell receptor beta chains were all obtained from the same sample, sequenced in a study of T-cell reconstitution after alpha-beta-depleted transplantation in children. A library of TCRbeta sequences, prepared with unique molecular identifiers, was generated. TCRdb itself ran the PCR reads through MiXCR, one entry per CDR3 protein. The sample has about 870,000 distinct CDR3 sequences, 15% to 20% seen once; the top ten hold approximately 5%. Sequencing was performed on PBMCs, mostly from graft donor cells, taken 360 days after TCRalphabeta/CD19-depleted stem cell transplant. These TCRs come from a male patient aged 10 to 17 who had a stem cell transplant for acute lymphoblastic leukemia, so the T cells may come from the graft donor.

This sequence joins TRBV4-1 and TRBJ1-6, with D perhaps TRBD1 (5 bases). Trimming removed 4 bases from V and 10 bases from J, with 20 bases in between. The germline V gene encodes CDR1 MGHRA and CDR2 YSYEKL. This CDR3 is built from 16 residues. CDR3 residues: CASSPWDGPRWSPLHF. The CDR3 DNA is TGCGCCAGCAGCCCTTGGGACGGGCCGAGGTGGTCACCCCTCCACTTT.

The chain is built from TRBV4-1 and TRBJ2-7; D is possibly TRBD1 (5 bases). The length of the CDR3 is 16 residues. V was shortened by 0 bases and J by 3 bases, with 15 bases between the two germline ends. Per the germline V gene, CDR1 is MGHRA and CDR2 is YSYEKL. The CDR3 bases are TGCGCCAGCAGCCAAGAGAGCAGGGAAAATTACTACGAGCAGTACTTC. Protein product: CASSQESRENYYEQYF.

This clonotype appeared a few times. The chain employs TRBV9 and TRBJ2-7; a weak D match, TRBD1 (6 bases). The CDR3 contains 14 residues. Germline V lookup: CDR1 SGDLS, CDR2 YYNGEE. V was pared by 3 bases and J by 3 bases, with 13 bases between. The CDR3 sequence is CASSAGTNDYEQYF. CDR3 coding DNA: TGTGCCAGCAGCGCCGGGACAAACGACTACGAGCAGTACTTC.

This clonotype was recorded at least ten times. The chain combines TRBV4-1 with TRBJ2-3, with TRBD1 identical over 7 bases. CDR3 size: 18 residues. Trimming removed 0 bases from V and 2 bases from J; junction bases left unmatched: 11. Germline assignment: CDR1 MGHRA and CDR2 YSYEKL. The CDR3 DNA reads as TGCGCCAGCAGCCAAGAAGGTCTGGGACAGATCTTCACAGATACGCAGTATTTT. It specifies CASSQEGLGQIFTDTQYF.

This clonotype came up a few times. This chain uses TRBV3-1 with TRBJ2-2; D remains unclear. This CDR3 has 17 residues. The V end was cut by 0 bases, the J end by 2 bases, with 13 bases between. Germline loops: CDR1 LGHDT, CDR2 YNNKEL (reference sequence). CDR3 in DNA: TGTGCCAGCAGCCAAGATGCCGTAGTCGTAAACACCGGGGAGCTGTTTTTT. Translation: CASSQDAVVVNTGELFF.